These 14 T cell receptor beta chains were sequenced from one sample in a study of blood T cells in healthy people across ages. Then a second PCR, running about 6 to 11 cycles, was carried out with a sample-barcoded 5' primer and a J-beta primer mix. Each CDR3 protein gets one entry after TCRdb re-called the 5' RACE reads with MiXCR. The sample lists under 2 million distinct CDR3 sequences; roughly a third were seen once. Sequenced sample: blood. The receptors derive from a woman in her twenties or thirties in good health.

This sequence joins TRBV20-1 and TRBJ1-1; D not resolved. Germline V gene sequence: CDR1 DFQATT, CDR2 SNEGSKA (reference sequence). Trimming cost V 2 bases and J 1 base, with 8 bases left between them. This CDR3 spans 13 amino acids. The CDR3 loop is CSARTLGNTEAFF. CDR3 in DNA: TGCAGTGCTAGAACTCTCGGGAACACTGAAGCTTTCTTT.

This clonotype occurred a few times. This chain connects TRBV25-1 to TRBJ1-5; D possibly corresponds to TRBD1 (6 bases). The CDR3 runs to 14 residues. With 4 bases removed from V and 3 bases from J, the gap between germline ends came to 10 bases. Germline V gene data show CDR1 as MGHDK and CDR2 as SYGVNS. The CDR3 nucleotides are TGTGCCAGCAGTGTTACAGGGTACAATCAGCCCCAGCATTTT. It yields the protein CASSVTGYNQPQHF.

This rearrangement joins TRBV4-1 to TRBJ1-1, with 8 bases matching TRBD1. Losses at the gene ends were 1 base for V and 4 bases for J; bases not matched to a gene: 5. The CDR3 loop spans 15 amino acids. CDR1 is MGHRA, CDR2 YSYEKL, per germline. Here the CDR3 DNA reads TGCGCCAGCAGCCAAGGAGCAGGGGGCGGCACTGAAGCTTTCTTT. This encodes CASSQGAGGGTEAFF.

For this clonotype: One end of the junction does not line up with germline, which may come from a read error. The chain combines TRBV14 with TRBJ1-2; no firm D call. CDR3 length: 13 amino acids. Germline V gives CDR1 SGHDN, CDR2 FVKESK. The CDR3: CASSQDYMGGYTF. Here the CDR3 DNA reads TGTGCCAGTAGCCAAGATTACATGGGTGGCTACACCTTC.

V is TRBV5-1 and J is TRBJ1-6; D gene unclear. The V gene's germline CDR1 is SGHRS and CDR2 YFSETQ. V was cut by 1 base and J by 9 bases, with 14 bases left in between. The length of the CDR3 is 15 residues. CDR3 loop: CASSLNADFGSPLHF. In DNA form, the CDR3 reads TGCGCCAGCAGCTTGAATGCGGATTTCGGTTCACCCCTCCACTTT.

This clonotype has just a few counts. CDR3 bases: TGTGCCAGCGAAGGGACTAGCGGGAGAAAGGGCCAGTACTTC. It yields the protein CASEGTSGRKGQYF. The genes are TRBV2 and TRBJ2-7; 14 bases line up with TRBD2. The V segment lost 8 bases and the J segment 10 bases; nucleotides outside the gene matches: 10. The CDR3 has 14 residues. The germline V gene encodes CDR1 SNHLY and CDR2 FYNNEI.

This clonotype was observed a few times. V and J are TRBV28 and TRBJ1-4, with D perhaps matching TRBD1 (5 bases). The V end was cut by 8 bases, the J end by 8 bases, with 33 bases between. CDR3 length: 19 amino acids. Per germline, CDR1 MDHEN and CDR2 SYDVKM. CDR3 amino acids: CASCVRGAVRVHPGEKLFF. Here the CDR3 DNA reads TGTGCCAGCTGCGTGAGAGGCGCTGTTCGCGTCCATCCAGGGGAAAAACTGTTTTTT.

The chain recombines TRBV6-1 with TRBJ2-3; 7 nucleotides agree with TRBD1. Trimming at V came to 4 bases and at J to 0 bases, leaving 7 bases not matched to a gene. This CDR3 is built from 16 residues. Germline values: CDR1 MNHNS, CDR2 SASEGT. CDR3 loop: CASSVRDRASTDTQYF. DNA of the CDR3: TGTGCCAGCAGTGTCCGGGACAGAGCTAGCACAGATACGCAGTATTTT.

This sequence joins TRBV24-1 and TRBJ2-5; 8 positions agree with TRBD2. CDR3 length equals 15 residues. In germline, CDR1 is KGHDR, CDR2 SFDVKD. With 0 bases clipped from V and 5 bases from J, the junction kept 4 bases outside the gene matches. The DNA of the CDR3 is TGTGCCACCAGTGATTTGCAGGGACTAGACGAGACCCAGTACTTC. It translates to CATSDLQGLDETQYF.

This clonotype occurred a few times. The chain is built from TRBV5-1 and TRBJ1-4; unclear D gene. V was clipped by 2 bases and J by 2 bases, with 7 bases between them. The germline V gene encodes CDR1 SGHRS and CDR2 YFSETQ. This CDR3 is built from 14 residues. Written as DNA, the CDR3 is TGCGCCAGCAGCTTACAGAGGACTAATGAAAAACTGTTTTTT. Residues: CASSLQRTNEKLFF.

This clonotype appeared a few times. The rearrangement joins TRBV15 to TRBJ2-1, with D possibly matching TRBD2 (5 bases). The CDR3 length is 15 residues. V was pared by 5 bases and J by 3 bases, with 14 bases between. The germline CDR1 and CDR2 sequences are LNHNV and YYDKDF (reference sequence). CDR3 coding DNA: TGTGCCACCAGCCGTGGTTTAGCGAACTACAATGAGCAGTTCTTC. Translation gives CATSRGLANYNEQFF.

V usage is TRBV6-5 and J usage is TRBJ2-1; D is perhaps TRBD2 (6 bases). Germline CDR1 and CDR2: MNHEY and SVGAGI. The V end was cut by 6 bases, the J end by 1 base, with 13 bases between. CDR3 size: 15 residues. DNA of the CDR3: TGTGCCAGCAGGACTAGGGGAATTTCCTACAATGAGCAGTTCTTC. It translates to CASRTRGISYNEQFF.

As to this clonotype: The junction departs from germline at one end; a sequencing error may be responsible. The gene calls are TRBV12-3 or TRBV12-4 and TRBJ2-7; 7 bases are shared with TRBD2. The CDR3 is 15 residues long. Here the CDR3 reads CANSLWASGAYEQYF. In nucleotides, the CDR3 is TGTGCCAACAGTTTGTGGGCTAGCGGAGCCTACGAGCAGTACTTC.

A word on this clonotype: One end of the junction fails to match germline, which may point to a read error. For the CDR3, the DNA is TGTGTCAGCAGTTTGTCCACCCAGTCCTACGAGCAGTACTTC. Encoded protein: CVSSLSTQSYEQYF. The chain uses TRBV7-6 and TRBJ2-7; the D is unclear. There are 14 residues in the CDR3. From germline, CDR1 is SGHVS and CDR2 FNYEAQ.